These 13 T cell receptor beta chains originate from one sample sequenced in a study of blood T cells in healthy people across ages. A second roughly 6 to 12 cycle PCR used barcoded and J-beta primers. TCRdb re-analysed the 5' RACE reads in MiXCR, keeping a single row per CDR3 protein. The data show about 970,000 distinct CDR3 sequences, about 53% seen once. What was sequenced was blood. All receptors derive from an older woman in good health.

This clonotype has a count of ten or more. The V gene is TRBV4-2, the J gene TRBJ2-3; TRBD2 is a possible D gene (6 bases). Germline loops: CDR1 LGHNA, CDR2 YNFKEQ. The CDR3 runs 13 residues. The V gene lost 4 bases and the J gene lost 6 bases, with 11 bases spanning the gap. The DNA of the CDR3 is TGTGCCAGCAGCCGACCGCTAGCGGATACGCAGTATTTT. It is translated as CASSRPLADTQYF.

This chain links TRBV28 with TRBJ2-1, with D perhaps TRBD1 (6 bases). V was trimmed by 4 bases and J by 8 bases, leaving 21 bases between them. This CDR3 spans 16 amino acids. Germline V CDR1 and CDR2: MDHEN, SYDVKM. CDR3 coding DNA: TGTGCCAGCAGTTCAGGGGCTGCCCCAAGTCTGGATGAGCAGTTCTTC. This gives the protein CASSSGAAPSLDEQFF.

The chain couples TRBV11-2 to TRBJ2-7; D gene ambiguous. Germline V gene lookup returns CDR1 SGHAT and CDR2 FQNNGV. V lost 4 bases, J lost 4 bases, and 11 bases lay in between. This CDR3 has 13 residues. The CDR3 reads CASSSISGYEQYF. CDR3 coding DNA: TGTGCCAGCAGCTCAATATCAGGATACGAGCAGTACTTC.

The chain combines TRBV20-1 with TRBJ2-3, with TRBD2 matching over 8 bases. CDR3 length: 15 residues. The germline V gene encodes CDR1 DFQATT and CDR2 SNEGSKA (reference sequence). The ends lost 5 bases at V and 1 base at J; junction bases unmatched: 8. The CDR3 region is CSALSGTSGTDTQYF. DNA for the CDR3: TGCAGTGCTCTTAGCGGGACTTCGGGCACAGATACGCAGTATTTT.

The V gene is TRBV20-1, the J gene TRBJ2-3; D may correspond to TRBD1 or TRBD2 (5 bases each). Germline V lookup: CDR1 DFQATT, CDR2 SNEGSKA (reference sequence). The CDR3 loop spans 13 amino acids. Trimming left V 6 bases short and J 6 bases short, with 16 bases between. This CDR3 is CSATLTGTDTQYF. The CDR3 region has the DNA TGCAGTGCGACCCTCACGGGGACGGATACGCAGTATTTT.

The J gene is TRBJ2-5, the V gene TRBV7-6; weak D call: TRBD2 (5 bases). The J call could be wrong; TRBJ2-7 is a better fit for the DNA end. CDR3 length: 14 residues. Germline CDR1 and CDR2: SGHVS and FNYEAQ. The CDR3 loop is CASSLYSGPYEQYF. CDR3 sequence (DNA): TGTGCCAGCAGCTTATACAGCGGACCCTACGAGCAGTACTTC.

The gene calls are TRBV13 and TRBJ2-1; 8 bases are a match to TRBD2. CDR3 length: 16 amino acids. The V gene end was trimmed by 3 bases and the J gene end by 3 bases; junction bases not matched to a gene: 7. From germline, CDR1 is PRHDT and CDR2 FYEKMQ (reference sequence). CDR3 region: CASSFFGLAGYNEQFF. In DNA form, the CDR3 reads TGTGCCAGCAGCTTCTTTGGCCTAGCGGGCTACAATGAGCAGTTCTTC.

This clonotype occurred a few times. The chain employs TRBV4-3 and TRBJ2-4; 13 bases line up with TRBD2. The J call may be wrong; the DNA end is better matched by TRBJ2-7. The CDR3 is 15 amino acids. The germline V gene encodes CDR1 LGHNA and CDR2 YSLEER. The chain's CDR3 is CASSATSGRSNEQYF. The CDR3 nucleotides read TGCGCCAGCAGCGCGACTAGCGGGAGGAGCAACGAGCAGTACTTC.

The chain recombines TRBV25-1 with TRBJ2-1; TRBD2 agrees at 7 bases. The CDR3 sequence is 15 residues long. With 4 bases clipped from V and 2 bases from J, the junction kept 5 bases outside the gene matches. Germline-derived CDR1 and CDR2 are MGHDK and SYGVNS. Written as DNA, the CDR3 is TGTGCCAGCAGTGGTGTAAGCGGGGCCTACAATGAGCAGTTCTTC. This sequence encodes CASSGVSGAYNEQFF.

The chain links TRBV20-1 to TRBJ2-1, with 10 positions matching TRBD2. Trimming removed 4 bases from V and 7 bases from J; junction bases left unmatched: 10. CDR1 DFQATT and CDR2 SNEGSKA come from the germline V gene (reference sequence). The CDR3 length is 15 residues. The CDR3 nucleotides are TGCAGTGCTACCGAAATCCTAGCGGGAGTGAATGAGCAGTTCTTC. This gives the protein CSATEILAGVNEQFF.

Comments on this clonotype: The germline gene is not matched at one end of the junction; a read error may be the cause. The chain couples TRBV27 to TRBJ1-2, with D perhaps TRBD1 (5 bases). Per the germline V gene, CDR1 is MNHEY and CDR2 is SMNVEV (reference sequence). The CDR3 is 14 amino acids. The CDR3 loop is CAGSLDRANYGYTF. DNA for the CDR3: TGTGCCGGCAGTTTAGACAGAGCTAACTATGGCTACACCTTC.

The V call is TRBV12-3 or TRBV12-4, the J call TRBJ2-7, with 8 bases lining up with TRBD1. The V and J ends lost 9 bases and 7 bases, in that order; junction bases with no gene match: 11. This CDR3 is built from 13 residues. The CDR3 sequence: CASRPGQANEQYF. The CDR3, as DNA: TGTGCCAGTAGACCGGGACAGGCCAATGAGCAGTACTTC.

The gene calls are TRBV6-1 and TRBJ2-1, with 8 bases fitting TRBD2. Near its end, the DNA agrees better with TRBJ2-7, so the J call may be wrong. The CDR3 is 19 residues long. CDR1 and CDR2 (germline): MNHNS, SASEGT. The DNA of the CDR3 is TGTGCCAGCAGAAGGAAGGCTAGCGGGTCGGTATGGGTGTACAATGAGCAGTACTTC. It encodes CASRRKASGSVWVYNEQYF.